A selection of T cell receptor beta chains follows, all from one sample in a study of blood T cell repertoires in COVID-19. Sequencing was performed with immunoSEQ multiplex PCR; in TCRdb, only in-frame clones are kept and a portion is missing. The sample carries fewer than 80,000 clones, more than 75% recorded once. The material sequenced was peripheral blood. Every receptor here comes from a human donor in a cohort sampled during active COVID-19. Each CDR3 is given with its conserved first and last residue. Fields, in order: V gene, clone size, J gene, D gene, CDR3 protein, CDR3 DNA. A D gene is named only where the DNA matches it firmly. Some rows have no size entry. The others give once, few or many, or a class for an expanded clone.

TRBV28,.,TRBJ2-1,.,CASSSPGQGGNEQFF,TGTGCCAGCAGTTCGCCTGGACAGGGAGGGAATGAGCAGTTCTTC
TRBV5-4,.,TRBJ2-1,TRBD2,CASSTGLDSYNEQFF,TGTGCCAGCAGCACGGGACTAGACTCCTACAATGAGCAGTTCTTC
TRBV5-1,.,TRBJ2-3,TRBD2,CASTSSGGYTDTQYF,TGCGCCAGCACTTCTAGCGGGGGGTACACAGATACGCAGTATTTT
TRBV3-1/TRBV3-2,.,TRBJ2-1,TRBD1,CASSQGWTGGSYNGQFF,TGTGCCAGCAGCCAAGGGTGGACAGGGGGCTCCTACAATGGGCAGTTCTTC
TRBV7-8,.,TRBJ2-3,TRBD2,CASSLGVTSGGAFWRTDTQYF,TGTGCCAGCAGCTTAGGGGTGACTAGCGGGGGGGCCTTTTGGCGCACAGATACGCAGTATTTT
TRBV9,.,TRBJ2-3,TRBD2,CASSVGLAITDTQYF,TGTGCCAGCAGCGTAGGACTAGCGATCACAGATACGCAGTATTTT
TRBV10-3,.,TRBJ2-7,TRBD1,CATWDSGTYEQYF,TGTGCCACGTGGGACAGTGGAACCTACGAGCAGTACTTC
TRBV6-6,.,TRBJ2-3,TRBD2,CASSRLAGRPGAPDTQYF,TGTGCCAGCAGTCGACTAGCGGGACGTCCTGGAGCTCCAGATACGCAGTATTTT
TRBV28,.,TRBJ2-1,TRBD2,CASSPIITSGRYNEQFF,TGTGCCAGCAGTCCCATTATTACTAGCGGACGATACAATGAGCAGTTCTTC
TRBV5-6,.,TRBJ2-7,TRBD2,CASSFPGLAGGGEQYF,TGTGCCAGCAGCTTCCCGGGACTAGCGGGAGGGGGCGAGCAGTACTTC
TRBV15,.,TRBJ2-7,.,CATSRVAQGGYEQYF,TGTGCCACCAGCAGAGTAGCCCAAGGCGGCTACGAGCAGTACTTC
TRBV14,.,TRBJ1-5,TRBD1,CASSQAETGQPQHF,TGTGCCAGCAGCCAAGCCGAGACAGGGCAGCCCCAGCATTTT
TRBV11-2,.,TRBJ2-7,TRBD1,CASSAPDRGPYEQYF,TGTGCCAGCAGCGCGCCGGACAGGGGACCCTACGAGCAGTACTTC
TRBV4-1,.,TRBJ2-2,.,CASSPGWGAGELFF,TGCGCCAGCAGCCCTGGTTGGGGAGCCGGGGAGCTGTTTTTT
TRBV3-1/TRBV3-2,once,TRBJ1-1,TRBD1,CASSLRDRGTEAFF,TGTGCCAGCAGCTTGCGGGACAGGGGAACTGAAGCTTTCTTT
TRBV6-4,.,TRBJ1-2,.,CASSDSELTNYGYTF,TGTGCCAGCAGTGACTCGGAGCTCACCAACTATGGCTACACCTTC
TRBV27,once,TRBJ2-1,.,CASSTSGTGIHNEQFF,TGTGCCAGCAGTACATCCGGGACTGGAATCCACAATGAGCAGTTCTTC
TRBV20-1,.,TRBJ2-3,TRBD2,CSASGGRATDTQYF,TGCAGTGCTAGTGGTGGGAGGGCAACAGATACGCAGTATTTT
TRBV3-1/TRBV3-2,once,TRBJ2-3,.,CASSPRSSTDTQYF,TGTGCCAGCAGCCCCCGGAGCAGCACAGATACGCAGTATTTT
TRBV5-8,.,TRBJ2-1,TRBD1,CASSLVLGTGGKVEQFF,TGTGCCAGCAGCTTGGTTCTTGGGACAGGGGGGAAAGTTGAGCAGTTCTTC
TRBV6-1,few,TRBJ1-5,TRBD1,CASSVQGTGVGQPQHF,TGTGCCAGCAGTGTTCAGGGGACAGGGGTCGGTCAGCCCCAGCATTTT
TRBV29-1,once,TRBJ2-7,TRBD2,CSVETSGRPTYEQYF,TGCAGCGTTGAAACTAGCGGGCGCCCTACCTACGAGCAGTACTTC
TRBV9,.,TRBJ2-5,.,CASTGEPWGTQYF,TGTGCCAGCACCGGGGAACCGTGGGGGACCCAGTACTTC
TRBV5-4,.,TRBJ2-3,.,CASSPAGLASPDTQYF,TGTGCCAGCAGCCCCGCCGGGCTAGCGAGTCCAGATACGCAGTATTTT
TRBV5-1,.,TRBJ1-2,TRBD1,CASSSTTGTGRNYGYTF,TGCGCCAGCAGCTCAACGACCGGGACAGGGCGAAACTATGGCTACACCTTC
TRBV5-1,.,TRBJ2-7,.,CASSLAQGRFEQYF,TGCGCCAGCAGCTTGGCACAGGGGAGGTTCGAGCAGTACTTC
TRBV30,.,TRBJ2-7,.,CAWKGAGVEQYF,TGTGCCTGGAAAGGGGCAGGCGTGGAGCAGTACTTC
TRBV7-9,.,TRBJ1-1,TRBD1,CASSQQGFEAFF,TGTGCCAGCAGCCAACAGGGGTTTGAAGCTTTCTTT
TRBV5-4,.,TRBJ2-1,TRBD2,CASSGTSGISYNEQFF,TGTGCCAGCAGTGGTACTAGCGGGATCAGCTACAATGAGCAGTTCTTC
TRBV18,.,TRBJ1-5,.,CASSPAGGGNQPQHF,TGTGCCAGCTCACCAGCGGGGGGCGGAAATCAGCCCCAGCATTTT
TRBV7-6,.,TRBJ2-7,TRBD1,CASSTGTGRNEQYF,TGTGCCAGCAGCACCGGGACAGGGAGGAACGAGCAGTACTTC
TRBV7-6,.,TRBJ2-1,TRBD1,CASSLGQGHYNEQFF,TGTGCCAGCAGCTTGGGACAGGGCCACTACAATGAGCAGTTCTTC
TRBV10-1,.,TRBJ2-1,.,CASSESGTSNEQFF,TGCGCCAGCAGTGAGTCCGGGACTTCCAATGAGCAGTTCTTC
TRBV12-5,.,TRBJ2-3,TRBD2,CASGPPGLGIATQYF,TGTGCTAGTGGACCTCCGGGACTAGGAATTGCTACGCAGTATTTT
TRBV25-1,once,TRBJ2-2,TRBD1,CASKPPGQGNTGELFF,TGTGCCAGCAAACCTCCGGGACAGGGAAACACCGGGGAGCTGTTTTTT
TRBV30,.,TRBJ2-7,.,CAWDGHYEQYF,TGTGCCTGGGACGGACACTACGAGCAGTACTTC
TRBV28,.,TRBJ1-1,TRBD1,CASSPPRGLNTEAFF,TGTGCCAGCAGTCCACCCAGGGGGTTGAACACTGAAGCTTTCTTT
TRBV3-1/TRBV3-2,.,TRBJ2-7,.,CASSSSGRSSYEQYF,TGTGCCAGCAGCTCCAGCGGGCGGAGCTCCTACGAGCAGTACTTC
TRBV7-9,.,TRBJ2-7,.,CASSLEAGVRSDEQYF,TGTGCCAGCAGCTTAGAGGCAGGGGTGAGGTCAGACGAGCAGTACTTC
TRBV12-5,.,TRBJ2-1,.,CASGTTLHSYNEQFF,TGTGCTAGTGGTACGACTCTTCACTCCTACAATGAGCAGTTCTTC
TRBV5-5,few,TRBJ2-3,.,CASSFVRGASSGTDTQYF,TGTGCCAGCAGCTTCGTCAGGGGAGCGTCTAGCGGAACAGATACGCAGTATTTT
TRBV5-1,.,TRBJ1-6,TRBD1,CASSPTSGTDNSPLHF,TGCGCCAGCAGCCCAACCTCCGGGACAGATAATTCACCCCTCCACTTT
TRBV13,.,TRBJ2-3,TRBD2,CASSPPSRLAGPRDTQYF,TGTGCCAGCAGCCCCCCCAGCAGACTAGCGGGGCCCCGGGATACGCAGTATTTT
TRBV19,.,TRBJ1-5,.,CASKRTDSNQPQHF,TGTGCCAGTAAGAGGACAGACAGCAATCAGCCCCAGCATTTT
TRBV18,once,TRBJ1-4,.,CASSPPARAVKLFF,TGTGCCAGCTCACCGCCGGCCAGGGCTGTAAAACTGTTTTTT